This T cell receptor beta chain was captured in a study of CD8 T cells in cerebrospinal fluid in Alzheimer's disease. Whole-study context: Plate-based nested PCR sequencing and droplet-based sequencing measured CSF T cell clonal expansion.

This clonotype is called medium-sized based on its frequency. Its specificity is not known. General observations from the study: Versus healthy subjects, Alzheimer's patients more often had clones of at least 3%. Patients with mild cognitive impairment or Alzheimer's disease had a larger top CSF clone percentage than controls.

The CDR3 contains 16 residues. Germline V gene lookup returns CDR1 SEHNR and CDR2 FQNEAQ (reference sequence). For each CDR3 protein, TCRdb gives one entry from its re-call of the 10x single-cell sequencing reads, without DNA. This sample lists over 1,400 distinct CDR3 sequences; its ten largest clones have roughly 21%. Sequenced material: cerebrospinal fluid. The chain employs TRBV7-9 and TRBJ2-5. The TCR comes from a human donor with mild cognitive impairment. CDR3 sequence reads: CASSFNTQKALETQYF.